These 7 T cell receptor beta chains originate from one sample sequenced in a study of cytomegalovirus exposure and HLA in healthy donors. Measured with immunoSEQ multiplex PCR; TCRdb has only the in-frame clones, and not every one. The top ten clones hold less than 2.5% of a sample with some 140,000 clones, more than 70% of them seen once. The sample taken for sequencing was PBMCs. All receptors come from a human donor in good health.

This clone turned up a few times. CDR3 bases: TGTGCCAGTAGTAGAGGCGGGAATACTAATGAAAAACTGTTTTTT. This gives the protein CASSRGGNTNEKLFF. V and J are TRBV19 and TRBJ1-4; D remains ambiguous. The CDR3 is made up of 15 amino acids. Deletions cut 4 bases from V and 2 bases from J, with 11 bases between. Per the germline V gene, CDR1 is LNHDA and CDR2 is SQIVND (reference sequence).

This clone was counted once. CDR3 nucleotide sequence: TGTGCCAGCAGCCAATCTATCACGAAACTGTTTTTT. It codes for CASSQSITKLFF. The rearrangement links TRBV14 to TRBJ1-4; D not resolved. V lost 2 bases to trimming and J lost 11 bases, with 9 bases between them. Per germline, CDR1 SGHDN and CDR2 FVKESK. This CDR3 region has 12 residues. Full variable domain (outside the CDR3, taken from reference TRBV14 and TRBJ1-4): EAGVTQFPSHSVIEKGQTVTLRCDPISGHDNLYWYRRVMGKEIKFLLHFVKESKQDESGMPNNRFLAERTGGTYSTLKVQPAELEDSGVYFCASSQSITKLFFGSGTQLSVL.

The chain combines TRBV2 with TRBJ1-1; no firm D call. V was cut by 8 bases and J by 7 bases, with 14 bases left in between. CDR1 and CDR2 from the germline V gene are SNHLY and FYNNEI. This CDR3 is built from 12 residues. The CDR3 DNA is TGTGCCAGCCAGACAACCGAGATTGAAGCTTTCTTT. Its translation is CASQTTEIEAFF.

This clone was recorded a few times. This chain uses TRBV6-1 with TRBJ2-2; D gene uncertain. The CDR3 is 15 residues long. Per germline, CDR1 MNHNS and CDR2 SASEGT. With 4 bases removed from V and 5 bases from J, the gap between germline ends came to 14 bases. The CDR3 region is CASSGWQAVTGELFF. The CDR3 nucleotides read TGTGCCAGCAGTGGCTGGCAGGCAGTTACCGGGGAGCTGTTTTTT.

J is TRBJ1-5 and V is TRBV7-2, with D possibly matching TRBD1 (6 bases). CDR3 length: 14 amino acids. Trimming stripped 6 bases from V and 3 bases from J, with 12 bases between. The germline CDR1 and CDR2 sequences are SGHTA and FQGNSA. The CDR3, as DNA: TGTGCCAGCAGGGGGGCTGGTCCCAATCAGCCCCAGCATTTT. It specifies CASRGAGPNQPQHF.

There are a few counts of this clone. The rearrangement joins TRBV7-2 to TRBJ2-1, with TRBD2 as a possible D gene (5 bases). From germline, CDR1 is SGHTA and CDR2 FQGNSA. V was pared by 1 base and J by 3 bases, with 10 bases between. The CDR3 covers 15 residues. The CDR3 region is CASSLGAASYNEQFF. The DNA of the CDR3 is TGTGCCAGCAGCTTAGGAGCGGCAAGCTACAATGAGCAGTTCTTC.

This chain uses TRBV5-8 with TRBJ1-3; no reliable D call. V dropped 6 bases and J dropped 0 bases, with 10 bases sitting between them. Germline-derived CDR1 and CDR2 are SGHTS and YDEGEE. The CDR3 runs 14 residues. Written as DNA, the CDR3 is TGTGCCAGCAAGGGAGCGCACTCTGGAAACACCATATATTTT. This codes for CASKGAHSGNTIYF.